This T cell receptor (beta chain) was retrieved from a study of vaccination effects on CD4 cells after COVID-19. Cells that had been cultured for roughly eleven days were the source of isolated CD4+ T cells. Participants were vaccinated with two doses of either the BNT162b2 or mRNA-1273 vaccine. Clones were read by immunoSEQ multiplex PCR, and TCRdb kept only the in-frame ones, dropping some. The sample records about 73,000 clones, about 73% being singletons. About this clone: Its cognate antigen is unknown.

The CDR3 extends over 11 amino acids. V lost 3 bases and J lost 7, with 9 bases in between. Germline V lookup: CDR1 SQVTM, CDR2 ANQGSEA. Sequencing used CD4+ T cells from PBMCs cultured without peptide, obtained after COVID-19 vaccination. The TCR sequence derives from a human donor who received a COVID-19 vaccine. The genes are TRBV29-1 and TRBJ1-2; a weak D match, TRBD1 (6 bases). The CDR3 DNA is TGCAGCGTTGAGTCAGGGGCTGGCTACACCTTC. Amino acid sequence: CSVESGAGYTF.